A single sample is the source of the 3 T cell receptor beta chains below, sequenced in a study of shared clonotypes between healthy human individuals. Sequenced by immunoSEQ multiplex PCR; TCRdb stores in-frame clones only, minus some. The sample lists about 2 million clones, roughly 94% occurring once. Positive CCR7 selection of CD45RO-negative cells yielded the naive CD8 cells, and terminally differentiated effector memory CD45RA+ cells were excluded. Sequencing was done on a sample of naive CD8+ T cells sorted from blood. The receptors come from a man younger than 35 in good health.

The V gene is TRBV4-3, the J gene TRBJ2-3, with 12 bases identical to TRBD2. Germline CDR1 LGHNA, CDR2 YSLEER. The trim removed 4 bases at V and 3 bases at J, leaving 2 bases unmatched. The CDR3 contains 15 residues. The CDR3: CASSLLAGGTDTQYF. CDR3 DNA: TGCGCCAGCAGCCTCCTAGCGGGAGGGACAGATACGCAGTATTTT.

This chain links TRBV6-1 with TRBJ2-7, with TRBD2 matching 8 bases. The length of the CDR3 is 14 residues. The trim removed 3 bases at V and 5 bases at J, leaving 6 bases unmatched. The germline V gene has CDR1 MNHNS and CDR2 SASEGT. The CDR3 loop is CASSEAGGYNEQYF. CDR3 sequence (DNA): TGTGCCAGCAGTGAGGCGGGAGGTTACAACGAGCAGTACTTC.

The rearrangement uses TRBV15 and TRBJ1-6; D gene unclear. V lost 0 bases and J lost 3, with 12 bases in between. The CDR3 has 17 residues. Per germline, CDR1 LNHNV and CDR2 YYDKDF (reference sequence). The DNA of the CDR3 is TGTGCCACCAGCAGAGATCGTATGGAAGTCTATAATTCACCCCTCCACTTT. This gives the protein CATSRDRMEVYNSPLHF. The full variable domain, rest sourced from reference TRBV15 and TRBJ1-6, is DAMVIQNPRYQVTQFGKPVTLSCSQTLNHNVMYWYQQKSSQAPKLLFHYYDKDFNNEADTPDNFQSRRPNTSFCFLDIRSPGLGDTAMYLCATSRDRMEVYNSPLHFGNGTRLTVT.